Below, 2 T cell receptor beta chains from the same sample are listed, as sequenced in a study of siplizumab effects on memory and regulatory T cells. Sequencing was performed with immunoSEQ multiplex PCR; in TCRdb, only in-frame clones are kept and a portion is missing. The data show 65,000 to 85,000 clones, with around 93% seen just once and roughly 5% held by the top ten. The source material was CD8+ T cells sorted from blood. These TCRs come from a human donor in good health.

The chain is built from TRBV15 and TRBJ1-5; 10 bases line up with TRBD1. The germline V gene encodes CDR1 LNHNV and CDR2 YYDKDF (reference sequence). Trimming took 4 bases from V and 4 from J; bases not matched to a gene: 7. There are 16 residues in the CDR3. CDR3 sequence (DNA): TGTGCCACCAGCACTCCCGTGGGACAGGGGAATCAGCCCCAGCATTTT. Protein product: CATSTPVGQGNQPQHF.

The chain combines TRBV9 with TRBJ1-3; D possibly corresponds to TRBD1 (5 bases). Trimming pared 6 bases from V and 2 bases from J, leaving 9 bases between. CDR1 SGDLS and CDR2 YYNGEE come from the germline V gene. CDR3 size: 13 residues. CDR3 sequence (DNA): TGTGCCAGCACTCAGGGTGCTGGAAACACCATATATTTT. Amino acids: CASTQGAGNTIYF.